The subject of this entry is one TCR beta chain. These data are taken from a study of blood T cell repertoires in COVID-19. The wider study: Acute and convalescent COVID-19 specimens originated in the United States, Italy and Spain. T cells, B-cell-depleted T cells, or PBMCs supplied cDNA or gDNA.

Original data processing: Reference gene primer amplification yielded estimated nucleated cell counts. Here immunoSEQ multiplex PCR was the method, and the copy in TCRdb shows in-frame clones only, minus some. V and J calls plus clone size are reproduced from that table; the DNA served to infer D and trimming. The table has approximately 71,000 clones, over 75% seen once. V shed 6 bases and J 7 bases; nucleotides not matched to a gene: 10. From germline, CDR1 is MDHEN and CDR2 SYDVKM. The CDR3 runs 16 residues. The sequence was collected from a human donor in a cohort sampled during active COVID-19. The chain uses TRBV28 and TRBJ2-2, with TRBD2 matching 11 bases. Sequencing input: peripheral blood. CDR3 nucleotides: TGTGCCAGCAGACTTAGCGGGGGGGCCCGAGGCGGGGAGCTGTTTTTT. Its protein is CASRLSGGARGGELFF.